A single sample gave rise to the 10 T cell receptor beta chains below, sequenced in a study of T cells after posttransplantation cyclophosphamide. Using immunoSEQ multiplex PCR, the repertoire was profiled, and TCRdb retains in-frame clones only, with some absent. This sample carries around 39,000 clones, none of them present only once. The sample was PBMCs. The source of these receptors is a girl under 18 in good health, CMV-negative, and a related stem cell transplant donor.

This clone was found a few times. CDR3 sequence: CASSFREGHTDTQYF. The CDR3 nucleotides read TGTGCCAGCAGTTTCAGGGAAGGGCACACAGATACGCAGTATTTT. J is TRBJ2-3 and V is TRBV6-5; maybe TRBD1 (5 bases). Trimming took 4 bases from V and 2 from J, leaving 13 bases between them. This CDR3 has 15 residues. The germline V gene encodes CDR1 MNHEY and CDR2 SVGAGI.

Many counts were recorded for this clone. The rearrangement joins TRBV11-2 to TRBJ2-1, with TRBD2 as a possible D gene (5 bases). This CDR3 spans 16 amino acids. From germline, CDR1 is SGHAT and CDR2 FQNNGV. Trimming cost V 0 bases and J 4 bases, with 13 bases left between them. In nucleotides, the CDR3 is TGTGCCAGCAGCTTAGAGGACGGGATCGGGTACAATGAGCAGTTCTTC. Translating it yields CASSLEDGIGYNEQFF.

A few counts support this clone. The chain links TRBV25-1 to TRBJ2-5; tentatively, D is TRBD2 (6 bases). With the DNA end fitting TRBJ2-7 better, the J assignment may be wrong. CDR1 is MGHDK, CDR2 SYGVNS, per germline. The CDR3 has 12 amino acids. The CDR3 DNA follows: TGTGCCAGCGGGGGGACCGGCTACGAGCAGTACTTC. This translates into CASGGTGYEQYF.

This chain uses TRBV9 with TRBJ2-1; 14 bases agree with TRBD2. The germline V gene has CDR1 SGDLS and CDR2 YYNGEE. V shed 3 bases and J 6 bases; nucleotides not matched to a gene: 2. CDR3 size: 15 residues. DNA of the CDR3: TGTGCCAGCAGCGAGGGACTAGCGGGGGCCAATGAGCAGTTCTTC. Encoded protein: CASSEGLAGANEQFF.

CDR3 nucleotide sequence: TGTGCCAGCAGCTCGAGACAGGGCGGCTATGGCTACACCTTC. Its translation is CASSSRQGGYGYTF. The chain employs TRBV11-2 and TRBJ1-2; TRBD1 agrees at 7 bases. The CDR3 consists of 14 residues. The junction had 6 bases not matched to a gene; V was cut back by 4 bases and J by 4 bases. Germline V gene sequence: CDR1 SGHAT, CDR2 FQNNGV.

The V gene is TRBV7-2, the J gene TRBJ1-5; D remains ambiguous. Per the germline V gene, CDR1 is SGHTA and CDR2 is FQGNSA. V was pared by 1 base and J by 5 bases, with 15 bases between. The CDR3 length is 16 residues. This CDR3 reads CASSLGSRRVYQPQHF. The CDR3 region has the DNA TGTGCCAGCAGCTTAGGGTCCAGGAGGGTATATCAGCCCCAGCATTTT.

This clone occurred a few times. V and J are TRBV28 and TRBJ1-1; possible D gene TRBD1, 5 bases. Germline CDR1 is MDHEN and CDR2 is SYDVKM. This CDR3 has 17 amino acids. Between the trimmed V and J ends, which lost 6 bases and 3 bases, there was a span of 23 bases. The DNA of the CDR3 is TGTGCCAGCAGCCCCCCTTCTCGACTAGGGGTGGACACTGAAGCTTTCTTT. This encodes CASSPPSRLGVDTEAFF.

This clone was observed many times. The chain has TRBV14 and TRBJ1-3; TRBD1 agrees at 7 bases. Germline lookup yields CDR1 SGHDN and CDR2 FVKESK. The CDR3 totals 15 residues. J lost 2 bases, V lost 3 bases, and 4 bases had no gene match. This chain's CDR3 is CASSQLGTAGNTIYF. CDR3 bases: TGTGCCAGCAGCCAGTTGGGGACAGCTGGAAACACCATATATTTT.

This clone showed up many times. This chain joins TRBV6-6 and TRBJ1-5, with D possibly matching TRBD1 (6 bases). Per germline, CDR1 MNHNY and CDR2 SVGAGI (reference sequence). The CDR3 is 16 amino acids. V was pared by 5 bases and J by 6 bases, with 20 bases between. The CDR3 bases are TGTGCCAGCAGTAACCAGGGGTCCAGGGCAGGTCAGCCCCAGCATTTT. Amino acid sequence: CASSNQGSRAGQPQHF.

Only a few counts were recorded for this clone. The V gene is TRBV9, the J gene TRBJ1-1, with 11 bases matching TRBD1. CDR1 is SGDLS, CDR2 YYNGEE, per germline. V dropped 3 bases and J dropped 6; count of bases not matched to a gene: 7. The CDR3 sequence is 15 residues long. The CDR3: CASSEDRGLVAEAFF. CDR3 nucleotide sequence: TGTGCCAGCAGCGAGGACAGGGGGCTCGTCGCTGAAGCTTTCTTT.